The present TCR beta chain was sequenced within a study of T cell responses to AZD1222 COVID-19 vaccine. Study-wide findings and caveats: Spike-specific TCR breadth and depth were elevated following two AZD1222 doses.

V was trimmed by 6 bases and J by 4 bases, leaving 10 bases between them. The CDR3 has 13 residues. Profiled with immunoSEQ multiplex PCR; TCRdb holds only in-frame clones, not every one. This sample yields more than 150,000 clones, of which roughly nine tenths are seen a single time; more than 6.5% belongs to the top ten. Concerning this clone itself: Its antigen is unknown.

The material sequenced was peripheral blood, taken after recovery from COVID-19. The TCR originated in an adult who had recovered from COVID-19. The chain is built from TRBV12-3 or TRBV12-4 and TRBJ1-5; no clear D. The CDR3: CASSYHLNQPQHF. CDR3 DNA sequence: TGTGCCAGCAGCTACCACCTAAATCAGCCCCAGCATTTT.